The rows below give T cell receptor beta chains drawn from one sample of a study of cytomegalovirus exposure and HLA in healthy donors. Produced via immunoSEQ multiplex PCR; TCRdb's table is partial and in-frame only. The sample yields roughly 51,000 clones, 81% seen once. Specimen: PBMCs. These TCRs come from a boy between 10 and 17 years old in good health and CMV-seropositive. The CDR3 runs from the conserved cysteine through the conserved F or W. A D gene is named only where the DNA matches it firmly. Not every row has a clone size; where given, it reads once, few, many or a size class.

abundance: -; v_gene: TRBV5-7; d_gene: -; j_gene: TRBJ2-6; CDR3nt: TGTGCCAGCAGCTTGGGGGGGCCTTCTGGGGCCAACGTCCTGACTTTC; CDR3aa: CASSLGGPSGANVLTF
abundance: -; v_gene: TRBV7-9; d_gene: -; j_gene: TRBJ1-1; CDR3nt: TGTGCCAGCAGCTTAACTACAGGGCTGAACGCTGAAGCTTTCTTT; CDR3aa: CASSLTTGLNAEAFF
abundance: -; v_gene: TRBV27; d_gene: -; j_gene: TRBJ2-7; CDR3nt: TGTGCCAGCAGTTTATCATACTCCTACGAGCAGTACTTC; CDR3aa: CASSLSYSYEQYF
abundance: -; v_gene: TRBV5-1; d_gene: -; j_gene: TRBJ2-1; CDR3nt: TGCGCCAGCAGCTTAGGATCGGACTCTAACAATGAGCAGTTCTTC; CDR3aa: CASSLGSDSNNEQFF
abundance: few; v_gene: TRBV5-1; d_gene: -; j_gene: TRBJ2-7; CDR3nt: TGCGCCAGCAGCTTGGTCCTACAGGGAACTTCCGAGCAGTACTTC; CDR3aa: CASSLVLQGTSEQYF
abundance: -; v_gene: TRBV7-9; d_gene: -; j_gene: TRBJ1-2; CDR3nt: TGTTCCAGCAGCCTCGTGGGGAGATATGGCTACACCTTC; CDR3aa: CSSSLVGRYGYTF
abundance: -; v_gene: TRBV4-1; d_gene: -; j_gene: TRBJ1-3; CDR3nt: TGCGCCAGCAGCCAAGATTTCGGTCGCTCTGGAAACACCATATATTTT; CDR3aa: CASSQDFGRSGNTIYF
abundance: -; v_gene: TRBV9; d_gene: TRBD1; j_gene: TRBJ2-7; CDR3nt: TGTGCCAGCAGCGTCAACAGGGGTATTGACGAGCAGTACTTC; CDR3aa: CASSVNRGIDEQYF
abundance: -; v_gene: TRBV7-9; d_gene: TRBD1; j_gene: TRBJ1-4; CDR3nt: TGTGCCAGCACCGAGCAGGGGGAGGCTAATGAAAAACTGTTTTTT; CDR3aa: CASTEQGEANEKLFF
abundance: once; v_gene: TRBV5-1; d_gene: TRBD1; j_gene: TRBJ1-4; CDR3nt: TGCGCCAGCAGCTGGGAAGGACAGGGAGCAACTAATGAAAAACTATTTTTT; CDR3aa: CASSWEGQGATNEKLFF
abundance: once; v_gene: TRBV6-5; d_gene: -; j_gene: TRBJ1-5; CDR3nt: TGTGCCAGCAGTTACTTTGCGGATCAGCCCCAGCATTTT; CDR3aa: CASSYFADQPQHF
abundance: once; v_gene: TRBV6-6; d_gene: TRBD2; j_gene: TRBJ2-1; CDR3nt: TGTGCCAGCAGGGACCTAGCGGGGGGTACCAATGAGCAGTTCTTC; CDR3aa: CASRDLAGGTNEQFF
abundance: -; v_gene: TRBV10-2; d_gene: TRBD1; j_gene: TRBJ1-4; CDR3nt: TGCGCCAGCACGAGGGGGCTGGGGGAAAAACTGTTTTTT; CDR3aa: CASTRGLGEKLFF
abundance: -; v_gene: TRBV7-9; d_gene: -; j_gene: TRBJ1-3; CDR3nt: TGTGCCAGCAGCTTCAGGGAAGGCGGAAACACCATATATTTT; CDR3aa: CASSFREGGNTIYF
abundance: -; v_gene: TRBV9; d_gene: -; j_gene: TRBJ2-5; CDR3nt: TGTGCCAGCAGCGTAGCTACAGGACAAGAGACCCAGTACTTC; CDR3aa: CASSVATGQETQYF
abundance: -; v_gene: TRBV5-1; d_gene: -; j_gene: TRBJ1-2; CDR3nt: TGCGCCAGCAGCTTGGTGGGGCCTAACTATGGCTACACCTTC; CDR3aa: CASSLVGPNYGYTF
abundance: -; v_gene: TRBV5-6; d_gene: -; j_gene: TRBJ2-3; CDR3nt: TGTGCCAGCAGCTTGGTGGGCGGGTACTCCCGTACGCAGTATTTT; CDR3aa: CASSLVGGYSRTQYF
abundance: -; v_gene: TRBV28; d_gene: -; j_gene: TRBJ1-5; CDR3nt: TGTGCCATCCACCCCACAGGAAGCAATCAGCCCCAGCATTTT; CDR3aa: CAIHPTGSNQPQHF
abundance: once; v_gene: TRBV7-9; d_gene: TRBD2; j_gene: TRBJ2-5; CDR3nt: TGTGCCAGCAGCTTCTACAACACCGGGGGGGAGACCCAGTACTTC; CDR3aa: CASSFYNTGGETQYF
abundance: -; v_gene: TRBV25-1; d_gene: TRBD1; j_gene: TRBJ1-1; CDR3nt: TGTGCCAGCAGTGAAATTGCGGGGACAGGGGGGACTGAAGCTTTCTTT; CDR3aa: CASSEIAGTGGTEAFF
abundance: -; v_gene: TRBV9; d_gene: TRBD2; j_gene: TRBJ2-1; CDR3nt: TGTGCCAGCAGCGTCCTAGCGGGGGGGATGAATGAGCAGTTCTTC; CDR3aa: CASSVLAGGMNEQFF
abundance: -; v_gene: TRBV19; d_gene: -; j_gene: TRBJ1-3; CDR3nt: TGTGCCAGTGCGAAACAGGGAACTGGAAACACCATATATTTT; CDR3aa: CASAKQGTGNTIYF
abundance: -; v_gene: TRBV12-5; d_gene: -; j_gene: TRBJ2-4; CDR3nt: TGTGCTAGTGGCCTACAGCCGATTACGGACATTCAGTACTTC; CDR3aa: CASGLQPITDIQYF
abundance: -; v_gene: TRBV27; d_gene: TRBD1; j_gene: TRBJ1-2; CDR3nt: TGTGCCAGCAGTTTAGCTAGGACAGGGCTAGATGGCTACACCTTC; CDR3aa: CASSLARTGLDGYTF
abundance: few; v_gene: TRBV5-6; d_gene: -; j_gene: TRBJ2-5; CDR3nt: TGTGCCAGCAGCTTAACAGGGGGAGGGGAGACCCAGTACTTC; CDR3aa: CASSLTGGGETQYF
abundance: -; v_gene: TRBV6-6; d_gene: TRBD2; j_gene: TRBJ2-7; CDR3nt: TGTGCCAGCACCGCACGGGGGGGCCTGGACGAGCAGTACTTC; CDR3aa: CASTARGGLDEQYF
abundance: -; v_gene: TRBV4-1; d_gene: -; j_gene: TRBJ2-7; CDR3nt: TGCGCCAGCAGCCGCAGAGCAGGGTACGAGCAGTACTTC; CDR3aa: CASSRRAGYEQYF
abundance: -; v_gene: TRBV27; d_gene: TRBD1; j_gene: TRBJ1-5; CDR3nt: TGTGCCAGCAGTTGGACAGGGAACGGTTATCAGCCCCAGCATTTT; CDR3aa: CASSWTGNGYQPQHF
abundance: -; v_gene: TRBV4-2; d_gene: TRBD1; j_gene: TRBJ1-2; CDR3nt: TGTGCCGGACAGGGGGCTCATGGCTACACCTTC; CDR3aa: CAGQGAHGYTF
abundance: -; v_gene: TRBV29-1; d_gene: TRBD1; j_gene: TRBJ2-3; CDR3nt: TGCAGCGTTGGGGCAGGGGGCGCAGATACGCAGTATTTT; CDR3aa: CSVGAGGADTQYF
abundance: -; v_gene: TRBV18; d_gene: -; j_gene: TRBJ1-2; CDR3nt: TGTGCCAGCTCACCACCCCTAGGAGTCTATGGCTACACCTTC; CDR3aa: CASSPPLGVYGYTF
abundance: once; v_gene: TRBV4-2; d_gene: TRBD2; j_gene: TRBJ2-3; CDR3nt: TGTGCCAGCAGCCAAGGACTAGCGGGGGGGCCCTCCACAGATACGCAGTATTTT; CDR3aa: CASSQGLAGGPSTDTQYF
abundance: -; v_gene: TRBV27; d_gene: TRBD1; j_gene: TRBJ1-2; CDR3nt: TGTGCCAGCAGTTTATTAGGACAGGACTTTAACTATGGCTACACCTTC; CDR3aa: CASSLLGQDFNYGYTF
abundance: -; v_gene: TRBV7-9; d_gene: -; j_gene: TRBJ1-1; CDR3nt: TGTGCCAGCAGCCGTGGTGGAGCAGATGCTTTCTTT; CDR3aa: CASSRGGADAFF
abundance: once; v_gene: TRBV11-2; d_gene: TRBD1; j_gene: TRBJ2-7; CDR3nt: TGTGCCAGCAGCTCCTCGACAGGGGGCTTCGGGCAGTACTTC; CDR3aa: CASSSSTGGFGQYF
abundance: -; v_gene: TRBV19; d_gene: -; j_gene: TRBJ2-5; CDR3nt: TGTGCCAGTAGTACGGGGAGGGAGACCCAGTACTTC; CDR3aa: CASSTGRETQYF
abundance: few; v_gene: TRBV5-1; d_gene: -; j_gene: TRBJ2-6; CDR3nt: TGCGCCAGCAGTACTGGGGCCAACGTCCTGACTTTC; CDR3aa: CASSTGANVLTF